The 26 T cell receptor beta chains in this list originate from one sample, sequenced in a study of shared T cell receptors in the human thymus. The protocol was immunoSEQ multiplex PCR, while the TCRdb copy is restricted to in-frame clones and leaves out a portion. Of around 340,000 clones in the sample, roughly 94% were seen once. Sequences were obtained from thymocytes. The receptors originated from a human donor.

The chain uses TRBV15 and TRBJ2-2, with 11 bases identical to TRBD2. The germline V gene encodes CDR1 LNHNV and CDR2 YYDKDF (reference sequence). The CDR3 has 19 amino acids. The J segment lost 2 bases and the V segment lost 2 bases, leaving 10 bases of the junction unmatched. The CDR3: CATSRPSRLAGQNTGELFF. The CDR3 nucleotides read TGTGCCACCAGCAGACCCTCCCGACTAGCGGGACAAAACACCGGGGAGCTGTTTTTT.

V usage is TRBV7-3 and J usage is TRBJ2-3; no clear D. Germline CDR1 SGHTA, CDR2 FQGTGA. This CDR3 spans 15 amino acids. The ends were cut back, 1 base at V and 2 bases at J, with 10 bases in the middle. CDR3 coding DNA: TGTGCCAGCAGCTTAATATGGGCAGCCACAGATACGCAGTATTTT. This gives the protein CASSLIWAATDTQYF.

The genes are TRBV27 and TRBJ2-3; a possible D gene is TRBD2 (6 bases). Trimming pared 6 bases from V and 2 bases from J, leaving 30 bases between. The CDR3 is 20 residues long. In germline, CDR1 is MNHEY, CDR2 SMNVEV (reference sequence). In DNA, the CDR3 is TGTGCCAGCAGCCTGGGAGGAGGGGTCCGAATCGGACTTACCACAGATACGCAGTATTTT. It is translated as CASSLGGGVRIGLTTDTQYF.

This rearrangement joins TRBV29-1 to TRBJ1-1; D gene uncertain. Germline V gene lookup returns CDR1 SQVTM and CDR2 ANQGSEA. The V and J ends lost 2 bases and 1 base respectively, with 8 bases between them. The CDR3 contains 13 residues. The CDR3 loop reads CSVELSWNTEAFF. Written as DNA, the CDR3 is TGCAGCGTTGAATTGTCCTGGAACACTGAAGCTTTCTTT.

The rearrangement links TRBV9 to TRBJ1-2, with a possible D match to TRBD1 (5 bases). Germline CDR1 and CDR2: SGDLS and YYNGEE. Trimming took off 6 bases at V and 8 bases at J, with 17 bases between the two ends. This CDR3 has 13 amino acids. CDR3 protein: CASNLPGDQGYTF. CDR3 nucleotide sequence: TGTGCCAGCAACCTCCCCGGGGACCAGGGCTACACCTTC. Full variable domain (rest looked up from reference TRBV9 and TRBJ1-2): DSGVTQTPKHLITATGQRVTLRCSPRSGDLSVYWYQQSLDQGLQFLIQYYNGEERAKGNILERFSAQQFPDLHSELNLSSLELGDSALYFCASNLPGDQGYTFGSGTRLTVV.

This sequence joins TRBV7-9 and TRBJ2-7, with 7 bases fitting TRBD2. The V gene end was trimmed by 4 bases and the J gene end by 4 bases; junction bases not matched to a gene: 13. The CDR3 is 16 residues long. The germline gives CDR1 SEHNR, CDR2 FQNEAQ (reference sequence). The DNA for the CDR3 is TGTGCCAGCAGCTCCCCACGGGAGGTGGGGTCGTACGAGCAGTACTTC. It translates to CASSSPREVGSYEQYF.

V is TRBV2 and J is TRBJ2-7; D may be TRBD2 (6 bases). Germline assignment: CDR1 SNHLY and CDR2 FYNNEI. There are 15 residues in the CDR3. The V gene lost 3 bases and the J gene lost 3 bases, with 15 bases spanning the gap. Here the CDR3 reads CASSEAFGGDYEQYF. For the CDR3, the DNA is TGTGCCAGCAGTGAGGCATTCGGGGGAGACTACGAGCAGTACTTC.

This chain joins TRBV5-6 and TRBJ2-7; 12 positions agree with TRBD1. The CDR3 spans 14 residues. Trimming at V came to 5 bases and at J to 1 base, leaving 1 base not matched to a gene. CDR1 is SGHDT, CDR2 YYEEEE, per germline. The CDR3 region has the DNA TGTGCCAGCAGGGGACAGGGGGCATCCTACGAGCAGTACTTC. This gives the protein CASRGQGASYEQYF.

The rearrangement links TRBV15 to TRBJ2-7; D gene ambiguous. This CDR3 region has 15 residues. From germline, CDR1 is LNHNV and CDR2 YYDKDF (reference sequence). Deletions cut 5 bases from V and 3 bases from J, with 17 bases between. The CDR3 DNA sequence: TGTGCCACCAGCCGTTCGACGGCAAGACACTACGAGCAGTACTTC. Translating it yields CATSRSTARHYEQYF.

The chain has TRBV10-3 and TRBJ2-7; the match to TRBD1 covers 8 bases. Germline V gives CDR1 ENHRY, CDR2 SYGVKD. J was trimmed by 2 bases and V by 8 bases; bases with no gene match: 11. This CDR3 has 15 amino acids. CDR3 DNA: TGTGCCATCTTACGAGCCCGGACAGGGCCCTACGAGCAGTACTTC. As protein: CAILRARTGPYEQYF.

This rearrangement joins TRBV19 to TRBJ1-1, with D maybe TRBD1 (5 bases). Trimming pared 3 bases from V and 11 bases from J, leaving 19 bases between. Germline lookup yields CDR1 LNHDA and CDR2 SQIVND (reference sequence). CDR3 size: 14 residues. This CDR3 reads CASSMVTRVRRAFF. As DNA, the CDR3 is TGTGCCAGTAGTATGGTGACCAGGGTGAGGCGCGCTTTCTTT. The complete variable domain, with remaining parts taken from reference TRBV19 and TRBJ1-1, reads DGGITQSPKYLFRKEGQNVTLSCEQNLNHDAMYWYRQDPGQGLRLIYYSQIVNDFQKGDIAEGYSVSREKKESFPLTVTSAQKNPTAFYLCASSMVTRVRRAFFGQGTRLTVV.

The V and J genes are TRBV19 and TRBJ2-7, with 10 bases identical to TRBD1. Trimming took 7 bases from V and 5 from J; bases not matched to a gene: 11. In germline, CDR1 is LNHDA, CDR2 SQIVND (reference sequence). This CDR3 contains 15 residues. The DNA for the CDR3 is TGTGCCAGTACCTATACCGGGACAGGGGCGGACGAGCAGTACTTC. This sequence encodes CASTYTGTGADEQYF. Supplemented by reference TRBV19 and TRBJ2-7, the full variable domain reads DGGITQSPKYLFRKEGQNVTLSCEQNLNHDAMYWYRQDPGQGLRLIYYSQIVNDFQKGDIAEGYSVSREKKESFPLTVTSAQKNPTAFYLCASTYTGTGADEQYFGPGTRLTVT.

This chain uses TRBV7-9 with TRBJ1-2, with TRBD1 identical over 11 bases. V gave up 5 bases and J gave up 8 bases; unmatched junction bases: 4. The CDR3 is 13 residues long. Germline CDR1 is SEHNR and CDR2 is FQNEAQ (reference sequence). CDR3 protein: CASSQGQGGGYTF. Written as DNA, the CDR3 is TGTGCCAGCAGCCAGGGACAGGGGGGCGGCTACACCTTC.

This clone was seen just once. The chain employs TRBV7-9 and TRBJ2-7; unclear D gene. The V and J ends lost 4 bases and 3 bases respectively, with 10 bases between them. The germline V gene has CDR1 SEHNR and CDR2 FQNEAQ (reference sequence). This CDR3 is built from 13 residues. CDR3 sequence reads: CASSSGAVYEQYF. The CDR3 bases are TGTGCCAGCAGCTCAGGAGCCGTCTACGAGCAGTACTTC.

The CDR3 region is CASRNGTSDLFSTDTQYF. As DNA, the CDR3 is TGTGCCAGCAGAAATGGGACTAGCGACCTCTTTAGCACAGATACGCAGTATTTT. The chain couples TRBV27 to TRBJ2-3, with 10 positions matching TRBD2. V lost 6 bases, J lost 0 bases, and 12 bases stayed unmatched. Germline CDR1 MNHEY, CDR2 SMNVEV (reference sequence). The CDR3 is 18 amino acids.

V is TRBV28 and J is TRBJ1-2; D unclear. The V gene lost 6 bases and the J gene lost 2 bases, with 7 bases spanning the gap. The CDR3 is made up of 12 amino acids. Germline lookup yields CDR1 MDHEN and CDR2 SYDVKM. The DNA for the CDR3 is TGTGCCAGCAGCTTTCACAACTATGGCTACACCTTC. Its protein product is CASSFHNYGYTF.

The V call is TRBV28, the J call TRBJ1-5; tentatively, D is TRBD1 (5 bases). The CDR3 extends over 16 amino acids. CDR1 is MDHEN and CDR2 is SYDVKM in the germline V gene. The V end lost 5 bases, the J end lost 7 bases, and 21 bases lay between the germline ends. CDR3 nucleotide sequence: TGTGCCAGCAGTCCACGGCGGGGCAGGCAGAAACAGCCCCAGCATTTT. It is translated as CASSPRRGRQKQPQHF.

The rearrangement joins TRBV6-5 to TRBJ2-3, with D possibly TRBD1 on 5 matching bases. Germline CDR1 reads MNHEY; CDR2 reads SVGAGI. The germline V and J ends were trimmed by 7 bases and 5 bases, with 19 bases remaining between them. This CDR3 is built from 15 residues. The CDR3 reads CASIPRQGLLDTQYF. In DNA form, the CDR3 reads TGTGCCAGCATCCCCCGGCAGGGCCTACTAGATACGCAGTATTTT.

The rearrangement links TRBV6-5 to TRBJ2-7; 8 bases fit TRBD1. Germline CDR1 is MNHEY and CDR2 is SVGAGI. This CDR3 has 14 amino acids. V shed 4 bases and J 5 bases; nucleotides not matched to a gene: 7. The CDR3 region is CASSSTGARDEQYF. CDR3 nucleotides: TGTGCCAGCAGTTCGACAGGGGCCCGGGACGAGCAGTACTTC.

The rearrangement uses TRBV5-7 and TRBJ1-1; D call uncertain. TRBV5-7 is known as an ORF, though its function is uncertain. CDR3 length: 13 amino acids. Trimming removed 3 bases at V and 8 bases at J, with 14 bases between. This chain's CDR3 is CASSSPLAWEAFF. CDR3 nucleotide sequence: TGTGCCAGCAGCTCGCCGTTAGCCTGGGAAGCTTTCTTT.

The chain links TRBV5-4 to TRBJ2-7; 9 bases are shared with TRBD2. V shed 4 bases, J shed 5 bases, and the junction held 10 bases outside the gene matches. CDR1 is SGHNT, CDR2 YYREEE, per germline (reference sequence). The CDR3 has 15 residues. The DNA of the CDR3 is TGTGCCAGCAGCGGGAGGGGCGGGAGGGCCCACGAGCAGTACTTC. It codes for CASSGRGGRAHEQYF.

In regard to this clone: This CDR3 is also generated by other DNA sequences in the sample. The rearrangement uses TRBV19 and TRBJ2-7, with 10 bases lining up with TRBD1. CDR1 LNHDA and CDR2 SQIVND come from the germline V gene (reference sequence). The V gene end was trimmed by 5 bases and the J gene end by 4 bases; junction bases not matched to a gene: 5. The CDR3 is made up of 14 amino acids. In DNA, the CDR3 is TGTGCCAGTAGTCCTAGGGACAGGGGATACGAGCAGTACTTC. Its protein product is CASSPRDRGYEQYF.

J is TRBJ1-4 and V is TRBV28, with 10 bases lining up with TRBD1. The V and J ends lost 3 bases and 5 bases, in that order; junction bases with no gene match: 15. This CDR3 contains 19 residues. Germline V lookup: CDR1 MDHEN, CDR2 SYDVKM. The CDR3 spells CASSLRAGTGELGNEKLFF. CDR3 nucleotides: TGTGCCAGCAGTTTGAGGGCCGGGACAGGGGAATTGGGGAATGAAAAACTGTTTTTT.

The chain is built from TRBV11-2 and TRBJ2-5; D is ambiguous. Germline CDR1 and CDR2: SGHAT and FQNNGV. V dropped 1 base and J dropped 5 bases, with 5 bases sitting between them. The CDR3 has 12 amino acids. The DNA of the CDR3 is TGTGCCAGCAGCTTAGTGGGGGAGACCCAGTACTTC. It specifies CASSLVGETQYF.

The chain links TRBV28 to TRBJ2-1; 8 nucleotides align to TRBD1. V gave up 4 bases and J gave up 0 bases; unmatched junction bases: 5. The length of the CDR3 is 16 residues. The germline V gene encodes CDR1 MDHEN and CDR2 SYDVKM. The CDR3 protein is CASSSRDRSSYNEQFF. CDR3 in DNA: TGTGCCAGCAGTTCTCGGGACAGGAGCTCCTACAATGAGCAGTTCTTC.

V and J are TRBV6-5 and TRBJ1-1, with TRBD1 matching over 7 bases. CDR1 and CDR2 from the germline V gene are MNHEY and SVGAGI. The length of the CDR3 is 14 residues. Trimming cost V 6 bases and J 3 bases; bases outside gene matches: 7. This chain's CDR3 is CASRLTGVYTEAFF. CDR3 coding DNA: TGTGCCAGCAGACTTACAGGGGTCTACACTGAAGCTTTCTTT.